This passage covers 19 T cell receptor beta chains from one sample sequenced in a study of blood T cell repertoires in COVID-19. Only in-frame clones appear in the TCRdb table, and some are missing; sequencing was by immunoSEQ multiplex PCR. The sample lists approximately 130,000 clones; roughly 85% were seen once. Material for sequencing was peripheral blood. All receptors come from a human donor in a cohort sampled during active COVID-19.

V gene TRBV2 combines with J gene TRBJ2-5; no definite D call. V lost 7 bases, J lost 5 bases, and 17 bases lay in between. This CDR3 has 14 residues. Germline CDR1 reads SNHLY; CDR2 reads FYNNEI. The CDR3, as DNA: TGTGCCAGCAAGGCTGCGCGGCTTGAGGAGACCCAGTACTTC. Translation gives CASKAARLEETQYF. Combining the CDR3 with reference TRBV2 and TRBJ2-5 gives the whole variable domain EPEVTQTPSHQVTQMGQEVILRCVPISNHLYFYWYRQILGQKVEFLVSFYNNEISEKSEIFDDQFSVERPDGSNFTLKIRSTKLEDSAMYFCASKAARLEETQYFGPGTRLLVL.

The CDR3 region is CASSFVGDRGEKLFF. The CDR3 region has the DNA TGTGCCAGCAGCTTCGTCGGGGACAGGGGCGAAAAACTGTTTTTT. The rearrangement joins TRBV11-2 to TRBJ1-4; TRBD1 agrees at 10 bases. The CDR3 has 15 residues. Germline V gene data show CDR1 as SGHAT and CDR2 as FQNNGV. J gave up 8 bases and V 3 bases, and 6 bases lay outside the gene matches.

The chain carries TRBV18 and TRBJ1-5; maybe TRBD1 (5 bases). CDR3 length: 14 residues. Trimming shortened V by 4 bases and J by 7 bases, and 14 bases separated the two germline ends. CDR1 and CDR2 from the germline V gene are KGHSH and LQKENI. CDR3 nucleotides: TGTGCCAGCTCACACTACGGGGGAGTCCAGCCCCAGCATTTT. Its translation: CASSHYGGVQPQHF.

The chain uses TRBV7-9 and TRBJ2-1; 9 bases agree with TRBD1. J gave up 6 bases and V 6 bases, and 12 bases lay outside the gene matches. The CDR3 contains 16 residues. Germline CDR1 SEHNR, CDR2 FQNEAQ (reference sequence). The CDR3 coding sequence is TGTGCCAGCAGTCCAACACCGGGACAGGGTACCAATGAGCAGTTCTTC. Translation: CASSPTPGQGTNEQFF.

The chain combines TRBV7-2 with TRBJ2-7; 7 nucleotides match TRBD2. This CDR3 has 15 residues. J lost 0 bases, V lost 1 base, and 3 bases had no gene match. In germline, CDR1 is SGHTA, CDR2 FQGNSA. The chain's CDR3 is CASSLESGASYEQYF. CDR3 DNA: TGTGCCAGCAGCTTAGAAAGCGGGGCCTCCTACGAGCAGTACTTC.

V gene TRBV6-2 or TRBV6-3 combines with J gene TRBJ1-1; 7 positions match TRBD1. The CDR3 sequence is 14 residues long. V shed 5 bases and J 6 bases; nucleotides not matched to a gene: 9. Germline CDR1 reads MNHEY; CDR2 reads SVGEGT. CDR3 in DNA: TGTGCCAGCAGTAACCGCGACAGGGTCCCTGAAGCTTTCTTT. It is translated as CASSNRDRVPEAFF.

V usage is TRBV28 and J usage is TRBJ2-2, with D unclear. Germline V gene lookup returns CDR1 MDHEN and CDR2 SYDVKM. V was pared by 6 bases and J by 2 bases, with 13 bases between. The CDR3 is 15 residues long. CDR3 bases: TGTGCCAGCAGGCAAGCCACTCCTAACACCGGGGAGCTGTTTTTT. This encodes CASRQATPNTGELFF.

The chain carries TRBV6-5 and TRBJ2-1; TRBD1 is a possible D gene (5 bases). V was shortened by 4 bases and J by 7 bases, with 11 bases between the two germline ends. The CDR3 has 13 amino acids. The germline V gene has CDR1 MNHEY and CDR2 SVGAGI. CDR3 protein: CASSSRGLNEQFF. The CDR3 DNA sequence: TGTGCCAGCAGTTCAAGGGGTCTGAATGAGCAGTTCTTC.

This clone appeared once. The CDR3 sequence: CASSPTGNYGYTF. The CDR3 region has the DNA TGTGCCAGCAGCCCGACAGGGAACTATGGCTACACCTTC. The chain uses TRBV11-1 and TRBJ1-2, with TRBD1 matching over 7 bases. CDR1 SGHAT and CDR2 FQDESV come from the germline V gene (reference sequence). V shed 5 bases, J shed 2 bases, and the junction held 2 bases outside the gene matches. CDR3 length equals 13 residues.

This chain links TRBV30 with TRBJ1-5; D is undetermined. The CDR3 loop spans 15 amino acids. CDR1 is GTSNPN and CDR2 is SVGIG in the germline V gene (reference sequence). V lost 0 bases, J lost 0 bases, and 9 bases lay in between. Here the CDR3 DNA reads TGTGCCTGGAGTGTGGAGGGCTTTAGCAATCAGCCCCAGCATTTT. This codes for CAWSVEGFSNQPQHF.

This chain connects TRBV19 to TRBJ1-2; no definite D call. V gave up 3 bases and J gave up 4 bases, with 12 bases separating them. This CDR3 contains 14 residues. Per germline, CDR1 LNHDA and CDR2 SQIVND (reference sequence). The CDR3 reads CASSMKGRGYGYTF. The CDR3 nucleotides are TGTGCCAGTAGTATGAAAGGGAGAGGCTATGGCTACACCTTC.

This clone was found once. The V gene is TRBV7-2, the J gene TRBJ1-4; D is unresolved. CDR3 length: 14 residues. Germline V gene lookup returns CDR1 SGHTA and CDR2 FQGNSA. V was clipped by 4 bases and J by 7 bases, with 13 bases between them. The CDR3, as DNA: TGTGCCAGCAGCTCCCTAATCCGTGGTGAAAAACTGTTTTTT. It encodes CASSSLIRGEKLFF.

The rearrangement links TRBV7-2 to TRBJ2-2; TRBD2 is a possible D gene (6 bases). Per germline, CDR1 SGHTA and CDR2 FQGNSA. V lost 2 bases and J lost 0, with 16 bases in between. The CDR3 is made up of 18 amino acids. This chain's CDR3 is CASSLYAIGGANTGELFF. The CDR3 DNA is TGTGCCAGCAGCTTATATGCCATCGGCGGGGCGAACACCGGGGAGCTGTTTTTT.

The J gene is TRBJ2-1, the V gene TRBV11-2; 10 bases match TRBD1. V dropped 3 bases and J dropped 7; count of bases not matched to a gene: 9. The CDR3 is made up of 16 amino acids. The germline V gene has CDR1 SGHAT and CDR2 FQNNGV. The CDR3 coding sequence is TGTGCCAGCAGCTTGGGGGGGACAGGGGCGGCGAATGAGCAGTTCTTC. Translation gives CASSLGGTGAANEQFF.

The J gene is TRBJ1-5, the V gene TRBV7-9, with TRBD1 matching over 10 bases. Germline CDR1 and CDR2: SEHNR and FQNEAQ (reference sequence). V trimming: 4 bases; J trimming: 0 bases; junction bases outside the gene matches: 6. The CDR3 runs to 17 residues. DNA for the CDR3: TGTGCCAGCAGCTCGGGACAGGGGATTTATAGCAATCAGCCCCAGCATTTT. This codes for CASSSGQGIYSNQPQHF.

This clone was counted between two and nine times. The gene calls are TRBV12-3 or TRBV12-4 and TRBJ2-2; D possibly corresponds to TRBD1 (6 bases). The CDR3 totals 13 residues. Trimming shortened V by 5 bases and J by 6 bases, and 10 bases separated the two germline ends. The CDR3 DNA is TGTGCCAGCAGTAGAGGACAGCCCGGGGAGCTGTTTTTT. This translates into CASSRGQPGELFF.

This chain uses TRBV7-6 with TRBJ2-2; no clear D. This CDR3 region has 12 residues. V was shortened by 3 bases and J by 6 bases, with 5 bases between the two germline ends. Germline V gene sequence: CDR1 SGHVS, CDR2 FNYEAQ. For the CDR3, the DNA is TGTGCCAGCAGCTTGAGCGCCGGGGAGCTGTTTTTT. Translated, it gives CASSLSAGELFF. The entire variable domain, with the rest obtained from reference TRBV7-6 and TRBJ2-2, is as follows: GAGVSQSPRYKVTKRGQDVALRCDPISGHVSLYWYRQALGQGPEFLTYFNYEAQQDKSGLPNDRFSAERPEGSISTLTIQRTEQRDSAMYRCASSLSAGELFFGEGSRLTVL.

The gene calls are TRBV7-2 and TRBJ2-3; D is ambiguous. V dropped 0 bases and J dropped 5 bases, with 12 bases sitting between them. CDR3 length: 15 residues. Germline CDR1 and CDR2: SGHTA and FQGNSA. The CDR3 coding sequence is TGTGCCAGCAGCTTAGCGCGCCTAGATGAAGATACGCAGTATTTT. Amino acids: CASSLARLDEDTQYF.

The chain recombines TRBV5-6 with TRBJ2-5, with a tentative D call TRBD2 (6 bases). The CDR3 length is 14 residues. CDR1 SGHDT and CDR2 YYEEEE come from the germline V gene. V lost 0 bases, J lost 5 bases, and 11 bases lay in between. The CDR3 sequence is CASSLAGAGETQYF. The CDR3 region has the DNA TGTGCCAGCAGCTTGGCGGGAGCCGGTGAGACCCAGTACTTC.